Described below is a single T cell receptor beta chain sequence and its context. TCRdb keeps only in-frame clones here, not all; method: immunoSEQ multiplex PCR. The table includes some 130,000 clones, roughly 92% detected once. The sample originates from a study of control samples from healthy donors and cancer patients. Deletions cut 3 bases from V and 5 bases from J, with 17 bases between. The CDR3 covers 15 residues. Per germline, CDR1 SGDLS and CDR2 YYNGEE. This TCR was sampled from a man younger than 35 in good health. Sequencing used blood. The V call is TRBV9, the J call TRBJ2-5; a possible D gene is TRBD2 (6 bases). The CDR3 nucleotides are TGTGCCAGCAGCGCGGACGGGGGTAGGTTGGAGACCCAGTACTTC. As protein: CASSADGGRLETQYF. The entire variable domain, with the rest obtained from reference TRBV9 and TRBJ2-5, is as follows: DSGVTQTPKHLITATGQRVTLRCSPRSGDLSVYWYQQSLDQGLQFLIQYYNGEERAKGNILERFSAQQFPDLHSELNLSSLELGDSALYFCASSADGGRLETQYFGPGTRLLVL.